The 12 T cell receptor beta chains below were found in one sample sequenced in a study of T cell responses to AZD1222 COVID-19 vaccine. This table comes from immunoSEQ multiplex PCR, and its TCRdb copy is limited to in-frame clones, with some not included. The sample yields about 150,000 clones, approximately 89% seen once. Sequences were derived from peripheral blood, sampled on day 0 of MenACWY control vaccination. The receptors were sampled from an adult in good health.

The chain carries TRBV4-1 and TRBJ2-1; D unclear. Germline V gene lookup returns CDR1 MGHRA and CDR2 YSYEKL. Trimming left V 1 base short and J 0 bases short, with 7 bases between. The CDR3 is 15 residues long. CDR3 sequence: CASSQAPSSYNEQFF. The CDR3 DNA reads as TGCGCCAGCAGCCAAGCCCCCAGCTCCTACAATGAGCAGTTCTTC.

V is TRBV28 and J is TRBJ2-7; 8 nucleotides match TRBD1. The CDR3 totals 13 residues. V lost 6 bases to trimming and J lost 2 bases; unmatched junction nucleotides: 3. The germline V gene has CDR1 MDHEN and CDR2 SYDVKM. The chain's CDR3 is CASRTGVTYEQYF. The CDR3 DNA reads TGTGCCAGCAGGACAGGGGTCACCTACGAGCAGTACTTC.

The CDR3 region is CASSEFGFEAFF. The CDR3 bases are TGTGCCAGCAGTGAGTTTGGGTTTGAAGCTTTCTTT. The chain uses TRBV6-1 and TRBJ1-1; D not resolved. The CDR3 length is 12 residues. V was trimmed by 3 bases and J by 7 bases, leaving 9 bases between them. In germline, CDR1 is MNHNS, CDR2 SASEGT.

The chain carries TRBV5-1 and TRBJ2-7; D is ambiguous. V dropped 3 bases and J dropped 2 bases, with 3 bases sitting between them. The CDR3 is made up of 11 amino acids. Germline CDR1 and CDR2: SGHRS and YFSETQ. CDR3 loop: CASSSAYEQYF. CDR3 nucleotides: TGCGCCAGCAGCTCGGCCTACGAGCAGTACTTC.

V gene TRBV19 combines with J gene TRBJ2-7; 10 bases align to TRBD1. Germline V gene lookup returns CDR1 LNHDA and CDR2 SQIVND (reference sequence). J gave up 1 base and V 6 bases, and 6 bases lay outside the gene matches. The CDR3 is made up of 15 amino acids. Here the CDR3 DNA reads TGTGCCAGTAGCTCGACAGGGGGCAGTTCCTACGAGCAGTACTTC. Translating gives CASSSTGGSSYEQYF.

J is TRBJ1-4 and V is TRBV7-9; 7 bases align to TRBD1. Germline lookup yields CDR1 SEHNR and CDR2 FQNEAQ (reference sequence). The V gene end was trimmed by 5 bases and the J gene end by 5 bases; junction bases not matched to a gene: 5. The CDR3 is 14 residues long. The CDR3 here is CASSRDRENEKLFF. For the CDR3, the DNA is TGTGCCAGCAGCCGGGACAGAGAGAATGAAAAACTGTTTTTT.

With regard to this clone: Different DNA sequences within this sample yield the same CDR3. The J gene is TRBJ2-1, the V gene TRBV7-3; 10 nucleotides line up with TRBD1. Germline assignment: CDR1 SGHTA and CDR2 FQGTGA. The CDR3 totals 15 residues. Trimming at V came to 2 bases and at J to 3 bases, leaving 1 base not matched to a gene. CDR3 sequence reads: CASSLDRGRYNEQFF. The CDR3 region has the DNA TGTGCCAGCAGCTTAGACAGGGGGCGCTACAATGAGCAGTTCTTC.

The CDR3 protein is CATSRLDGYEAFF. CDR3 in DNA: TGTGCCACCAGCAGGTTGGACGGTTATGAAGCTTTCTTT. V and J are TRBV15 and TRBJ1-1; D gene uncertain. Trimming left V 3 bases short and J 7 bases short, with 12 bases between. Germline V lookup: CDR1 LNHNV, CDR2 YYDKDF (reference sequence). The CDR3 has 13 amino acids.

The chain is built from TRBV7-2 and TRBJ2-1, with TRBD2 as a possible D gene (5 bases). The CDR3 sequence is 13 residues long. V lost 5 bases, J lost 9 bases, and 14 bases lay in between. Germline V gene sequence: CDR1 SGHTA, CDR2 FQGNSA. The CDR3 DNA reads as TGTGCCAGCAGCCCACTAGTTCGCAGTGAGCAGTTCTTC. This gives the protein CASSPLVRSEQFF.

The rearrangement uses TRBV28 and TRBJ2-7; D remains ambiguous. This CDR3 has 12 residues. Trimming stripped 5 bases from V and 4 bases from J, with 9 bases between. CDR1 is MDHEN and CDR2 is SYDVKM in the germline V gene. The DNA for the CDR3 is TGTGCCAGCAGTGTTGCCATGTACGAGCAGTACTTC. Its translation is CASSVAMYEQYF.

V gene TRBV6-5 combines with J gene TRBJ1-4; D ambiguous. Trimming removed 7 bases from V and 6 bases from J, with 15 bases in between. Looked up from germline, CDR1 is MNHEY and CDR2 is SVGAGI. The CDR3 loop spans 14 amino acids. CDR3 bases: TGTGCCAGCAAGAAGAGATCGGAACATGAAAAACTGTTTTTT. Encoded protein: CASKKRSEHEKLFF.

The CDR3 nucleotides read TGTGCCTGGATTCCGCCCGGGAGCTCCTACGAGCAGTACTTC. Protein: CAWIPPGSSYEQYF. V is TRBV30 and J is TRBJ2-7; possibly TRBD2 for D (6 bases). The CDR3 extends over 14 amino acids. Germline V gene sequence: CDR1 GTSNPN, CDR2 SVGIG (reference sequence). V was clipped by 4 bases and J by 0 bases, with 13 bases between them. Complete variable domain (other parts from reference TRBV30 and TRBJ2-7): SQTIHQWPATLVQPVGSPLSLECTVEGTSNPNLYWYRQAAGRGLQLLFYSVGIGQISSEVPQNLSASRPQDRQFILSSKKLLLSDSGFYLCAWIPPGSSYEQYFGPGTRLTVT.